This paragraph reports one TCR beta chain. Next came a second PCR, run for about 7 to 12 cycles, which used a sample-barcoded 5' primer along with a J-beta primer mix. TCRdb re-analysed the 5' RACE reads in MiXCR, keeping a single row per CDR3 protein. The profile shows 800,000 or so distinct CDR3 sequences, 20% to 25% of them singletons. These data are taken from a study of blood T cells in healthy people across ages. CDR3 length: 14 amino acids. CDR1 DFQATT and CDR2 SNEGSKA come from the germline V gene (reference sequence). These records were also assigned to another study, of T cells of mothers and their children.

Sequenced: blood. This clonotype originated in a boy aged 5-17 years in good health. The chain employs TRBV20-1 and TRBJ2-5; 10 bases map to TRBD2. The J call could be wrong; TRBJ2-1 is a better fit for the DNA end. CDR3 sequence: CSARVRLAGFWQFF. DNA for the CDR3: TGCAGTGCTAGAGTCCGACTAGCGGGCTTTTGGCAGTTCTTC.